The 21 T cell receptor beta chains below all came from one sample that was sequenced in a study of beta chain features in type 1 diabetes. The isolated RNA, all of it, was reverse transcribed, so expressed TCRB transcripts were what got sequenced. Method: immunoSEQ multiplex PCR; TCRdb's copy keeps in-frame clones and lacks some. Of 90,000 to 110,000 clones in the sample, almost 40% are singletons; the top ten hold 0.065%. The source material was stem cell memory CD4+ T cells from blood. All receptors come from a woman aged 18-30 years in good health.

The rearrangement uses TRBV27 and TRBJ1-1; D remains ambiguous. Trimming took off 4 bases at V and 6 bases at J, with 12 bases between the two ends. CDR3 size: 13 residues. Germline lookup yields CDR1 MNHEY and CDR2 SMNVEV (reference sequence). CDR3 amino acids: CASSSPGRSEAFF. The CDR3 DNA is TGTGCCAGCAGTTCTCCGGGGAGATCTGAAGCTTTCTTT.

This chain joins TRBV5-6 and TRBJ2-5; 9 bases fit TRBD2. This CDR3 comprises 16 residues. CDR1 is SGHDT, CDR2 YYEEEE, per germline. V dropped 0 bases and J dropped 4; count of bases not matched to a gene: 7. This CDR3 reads CASSLVAGDVLETQYF. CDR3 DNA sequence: TGTGCCAGCAGCTTGGTAGCGGGAGACGTTTTAGAGACCCAGTACTTC. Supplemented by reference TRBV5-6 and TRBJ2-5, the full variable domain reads DAGVTQSPTHLIKTRGQQVTLRCSPKSGHDTVSWYQQALGQGPQFIFQYYEEEERQRGNFPDRFSGHQFPNYSSELNVNALLLGDSALYLCASSLVAGDVLETQYFGPGTRLLVL.

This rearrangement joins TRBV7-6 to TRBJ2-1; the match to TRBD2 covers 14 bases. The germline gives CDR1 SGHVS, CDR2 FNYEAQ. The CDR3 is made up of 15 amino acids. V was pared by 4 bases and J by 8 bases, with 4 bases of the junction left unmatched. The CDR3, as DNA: TGTGCCAGCAGCTCGGGACTAGCGGGAGTGGATGAGCAGTTCTTC. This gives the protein CASSSGLAGVDEQFF.

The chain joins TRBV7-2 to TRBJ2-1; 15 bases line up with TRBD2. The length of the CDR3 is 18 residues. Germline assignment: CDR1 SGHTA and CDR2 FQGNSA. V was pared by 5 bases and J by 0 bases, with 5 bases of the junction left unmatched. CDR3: CASSKGLAGGSSYNEQFF. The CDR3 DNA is TGTGCCAGCAGCAAGGGACTAGCGGGAGGTAGCTCCTACAATGAGCAGTTCTTC.

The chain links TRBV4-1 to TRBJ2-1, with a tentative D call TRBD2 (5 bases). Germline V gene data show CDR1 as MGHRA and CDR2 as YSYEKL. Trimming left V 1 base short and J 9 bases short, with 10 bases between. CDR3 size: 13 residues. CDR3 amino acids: CASSQGGSGEQFF. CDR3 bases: TGCGCCAGCAGCCAAGGAGGGAGCGGTGAGCAGTTCTTC.

CDR3 in amino acids: CASSWGGRGETQYF. For the CDR3, the DNA is TGTGCCAGCAGCTGGGGCGGACGAGGAGAGACCCAGTACTTC. V usage is TRBV7-2 and J usage is TRBJ2-5; TRBD1 might be the D (5 bases). The CDR3 contains 14 residues. Trimming took 4 bases from V and 4 from J, leaving 13 bases between them. CDR1 and CDR2 (germline): SGHTA, FQGNSA. Filled out from reference TRBV7-2 and TRBJ2-5, the complete variable domain reads GAGVSQSPSNKVTEKGKDVELRCDPISGHTALYWYRQSLGQGLEFLIYFQGNSAPDKSGLPSDRFSAERTGGSVSTLTIQRTQQEDSAVYLCASSWGGRGETQYFGPGTRLLVL.

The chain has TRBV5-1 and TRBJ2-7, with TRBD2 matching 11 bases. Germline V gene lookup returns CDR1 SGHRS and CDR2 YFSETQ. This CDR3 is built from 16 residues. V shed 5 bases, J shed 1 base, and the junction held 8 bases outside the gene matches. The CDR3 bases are TGCGCCAGCAGTTCCCTGACTAGCGGGGCATCCTACGAGCAGTACTTC. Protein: CASSSLTSGASYEQYF.

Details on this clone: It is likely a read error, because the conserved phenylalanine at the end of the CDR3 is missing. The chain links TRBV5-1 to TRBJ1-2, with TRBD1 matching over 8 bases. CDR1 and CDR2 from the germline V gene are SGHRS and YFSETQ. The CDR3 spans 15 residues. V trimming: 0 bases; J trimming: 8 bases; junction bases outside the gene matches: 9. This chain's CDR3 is CASSLEGQGARGYTL. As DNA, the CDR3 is TGCGCCAGCAGCTTGGAAGGTCAGGGGGCGCGAGGCTACACCCTC.

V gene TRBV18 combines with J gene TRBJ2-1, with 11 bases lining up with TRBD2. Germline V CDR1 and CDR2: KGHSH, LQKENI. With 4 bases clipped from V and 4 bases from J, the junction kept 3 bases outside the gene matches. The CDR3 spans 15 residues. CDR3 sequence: CASSLGTSGYNEQFF. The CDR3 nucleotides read TGTGCCAGCTCACTCGGGACTAGCGGATACAATGAGCAGTTCTTC.

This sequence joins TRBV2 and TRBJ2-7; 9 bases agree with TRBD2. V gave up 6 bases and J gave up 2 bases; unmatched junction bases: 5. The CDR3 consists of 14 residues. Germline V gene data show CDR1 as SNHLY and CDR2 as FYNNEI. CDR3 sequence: CASSRGGRAYEQYF. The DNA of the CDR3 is TGTGCCAGCAGCCGTGGCGGGAGGGCCTACGAGCAGTACTTC.

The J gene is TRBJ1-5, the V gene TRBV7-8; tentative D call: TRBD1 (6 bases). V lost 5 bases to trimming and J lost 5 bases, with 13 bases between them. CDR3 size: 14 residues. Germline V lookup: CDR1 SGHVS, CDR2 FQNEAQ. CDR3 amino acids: CASSLGGGHQPQHF. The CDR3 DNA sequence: TGTGCCAGCAGCCTAGGGGGGGGACATCAGCCCCAGCATTTT.

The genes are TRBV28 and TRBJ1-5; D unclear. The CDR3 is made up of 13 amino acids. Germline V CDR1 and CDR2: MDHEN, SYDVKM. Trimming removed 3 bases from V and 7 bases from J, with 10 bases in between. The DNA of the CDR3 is TGTGCCAGCAGTTTCCTAGTAGGACAGCCCCAGCATTTT. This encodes CASSFLVGQPQHF.

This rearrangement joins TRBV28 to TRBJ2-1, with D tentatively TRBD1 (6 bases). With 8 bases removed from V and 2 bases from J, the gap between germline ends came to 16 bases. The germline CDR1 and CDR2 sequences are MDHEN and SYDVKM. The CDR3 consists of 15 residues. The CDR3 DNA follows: TGTGCCAGCGACGCCTACAGGGTCCCCTACAATGAGCAGTTCTTC. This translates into CASDAYRVPYNEQFF.

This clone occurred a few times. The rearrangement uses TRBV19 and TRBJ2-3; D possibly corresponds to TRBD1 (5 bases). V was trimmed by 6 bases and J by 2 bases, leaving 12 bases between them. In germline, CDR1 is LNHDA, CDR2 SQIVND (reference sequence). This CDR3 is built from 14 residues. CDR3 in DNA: TGTGCCAGTAGCTCAGGGCCGGACACAGATACGCAGTATTTT. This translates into CASSSGPDTDTQYF. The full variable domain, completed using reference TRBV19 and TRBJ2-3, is DGGITQSPKYLFRKEGQNVTLSCEQNLNHDAMYWYRQDPGQGLRLIYYSQIVNDFQKGDIAEGYSVSREKKESFPLTVTSAQKNPTAFYLCASSSGPDTDTQYFGPGTRLTVL.

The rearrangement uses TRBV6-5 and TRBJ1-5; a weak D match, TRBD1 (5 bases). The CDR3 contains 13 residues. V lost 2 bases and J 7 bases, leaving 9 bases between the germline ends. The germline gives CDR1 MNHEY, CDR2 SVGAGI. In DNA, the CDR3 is TGTGCCAGCAGTTACGGGGCGGAGCAGCCCCAGCATTTT. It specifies CASSYGAEQPQHF.

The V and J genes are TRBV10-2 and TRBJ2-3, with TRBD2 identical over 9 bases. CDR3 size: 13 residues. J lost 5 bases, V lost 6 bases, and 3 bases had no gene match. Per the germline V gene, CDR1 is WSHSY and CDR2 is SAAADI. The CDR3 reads CASRPAGGDTQYF. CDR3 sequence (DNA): TGCGCCAGCAGACCAGCGGGAGGAGATACGCAGTATTTT.

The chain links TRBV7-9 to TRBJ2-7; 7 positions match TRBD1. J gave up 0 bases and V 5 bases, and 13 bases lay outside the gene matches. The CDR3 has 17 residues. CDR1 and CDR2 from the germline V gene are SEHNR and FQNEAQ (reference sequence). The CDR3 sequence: CASSPRFRTGGSYEQYF. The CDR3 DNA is TGTGCCAGCAGCCCCCGTTTTCGGACAGGCGGCTCCTACGAGCAGTACTTC.

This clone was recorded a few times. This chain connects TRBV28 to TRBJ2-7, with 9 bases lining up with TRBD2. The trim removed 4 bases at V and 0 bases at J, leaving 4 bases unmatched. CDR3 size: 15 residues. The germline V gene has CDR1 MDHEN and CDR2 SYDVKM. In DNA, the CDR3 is TGTGCCAGCAGTTCCCAGACTAGCGGCTCCTACGAGCAGTACTTC. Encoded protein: CASSSQTSGSYEQYF.

CDR3 DNA sequence: TGTGCCAGCAGTTTGACCGGGACAGGGAGCTACGAGCAGTACTTC. It is translated as CASSLTGTGSYEQYF. The chain is built from TRBV28 and TRBJ2-7; 9 bases map to TRBD1. The germline gives CDR1 MDHEN, CDR2 SYDVKM. CDR3 length: 15 residues. J was trimmed by 3 bases and V by 3 bases; bases with no gene match: 6.

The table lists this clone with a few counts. The CDR3 sequence: CSVDRQDLANYGYTF. CDR3 bases: TGCAGCGTTGACCGACAGGACCTAGCTAACTATGGCTACACCTTC. The chain recombines TRBV29-1 with TRBJ1-2; a weak D match, TRBD1 (6 bases). CDR3 size: 15 residues. Germline CDR1 reads SQVTM; CDR2 reads ANQGSEA. V dropped 3 bases and J dropped 0 bases, with 14 bases sitting between them.

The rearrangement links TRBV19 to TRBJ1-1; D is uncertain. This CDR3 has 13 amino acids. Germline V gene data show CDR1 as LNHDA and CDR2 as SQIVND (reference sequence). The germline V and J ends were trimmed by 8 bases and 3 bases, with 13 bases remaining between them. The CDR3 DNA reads TGTGCCAGTCTTCCCCCTCGGGACACTGAAGCTTTCTTT. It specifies CASLPPRDTEAFF.